One T cell receptor beta chain is described in this entry. This clone's antigen is unknown. Qualities for individual bases were not recorded, and no much larger clone is one base off. These data belong to a study of OX40 agonist ivuxolimab in advanced cancers. Broadly, across the study: Ivuxolimab was a fully human IgG2 agonistic monoclonal antibody targeting the costimulatory receptor OX40 (CD134). Intravenous ivuxolimab was administered to patients every 2 weeks at six dose levels: 0.01, 0.1, 0.3, 1.5, 3 and 10 mg/kg. Of the 50 to 55 patients in dose escalation, about 20 had hepatocellular carcinoma, some 15 had melanoma, 9 had renal cell carcinoma and 9 had head and neck cancer. A male proportion of around 80% and a mean age of around 60 years, ranging from 23 to 79, were recorded for the dose-escalation cohort. Patients were allowed to have had prior anti-PD-1, anti-PD-L1 or anti-CTLA-4 therapy, and more than 30% of the dose-escalation patients had previously received checkpoint inhibitors. Three dose-escalation patients achieved partial responses, one with hepatocellular carcinoma and two with cutaneous melanoma. Peripheral TCRbeta sequencing aimed to test whether ivuxolimab altered TCR sequence diversity and caused clonal T-cell expansion. The paper describes the monotherapy dose-escalation part (N of about 50 patients) of the phase I trial of ivuxolimab. Study-level results and caveats: Low levels of normalized T-cell clonal expansion were also seen in some nonresponding patients. After ivuxolimab, expanded clones were on average more numerous among CD8+ T cells than among CD4+ T cells. The antigen specificity of the clonally expanded peripheral T cells was not determined. At doses of 0.1 to 3.0 mg/kg, clonal expansion of both CD4+ and CD8+ blood T cells was observed from baseline to week 6. In the 0.1-3.0 mg/kg groups, partial responders were among the patients with the lowest normalized peripheral clonal expansion, particularly in CD8+ T cells.

The germline V gene (reference sequence) yields LNHDA for CDR1 and SQIVND for CDR2. Including the terminal cysteine and phenylalanine, the CDR3 comprises 12 residues. Only CDR3 DNA is held: 36 bases, read in frame from base 1. The germline ends are 12 bases apart after V is trimmed by 7 bases and J by 5 bases. Genomic DNA was extracted from sorted cells for sequencing of the TCRbeta CDR3 region. The immunoSEQ Assay was used to sequence the TCRbeta CDR3 regions. Held by TCRdb, this immuneACCESS table contains in-frame sequences only and omits some clones. Under half of the omission traces to an unresolved V gene where checked; the cause of the rest is unknown. For this sample the table gives tens of thousands of clones, of which about 88% were detected only once. Around 0.94% of the sample rests with the top ten. The trial excluded patients who had a history of autoimmune disease or were on systemic immunosuppression. In every dose cohort, peripheral blood was drawn for TCR sequencing at baseline, cycle 4 day 1, and cycle 7 day 1. The samples were drawn from a first-in-human, open-label, multicenter phase I dose-escalation trial of ivuxolimab. Adults with locally advanced or metastatic head and neck squamous cell, hepatocellular, melanoma or renal cell carcinoma were enrolled in the trial. Before TCR sequencing, CD4+ T cells and CD8+ T cells from peripheral blood were sorted into separate populations.

In this chain, TRBV19 is recombined with TRBJ2-7, with the D gene tentatively TRBD1 or TRBD2, based on 5 matching bases in each. This sample comprised CD4+ or CD8+ T cells sorted from blood, obtained in a trial of the OX40 agonist ivuxolimab. This TCR derives from an adult with an advanced solid tumor such as melanoma, head and neck, liver or kidney cancer. The nucleotide sequence is TGTGCCAGTACCGGGACCACCGACGAGCAGTACTTC. Its product reads: CASTGTTDEQYF. With the portions outside the CDR3 filled from the reference TRBV19 and TRBJ2-7 genes, the complete variable region becomes DGGITQSPKYLFRKEGQNVTLSCEQNLNHDAMYWYRQDPGQGLRLIYYSQIVNDFQKGDIAEGYSVSREKKESFPLTVTSAQKNPTAFYLCASTGTTDEQYFGPGTRLTVT.